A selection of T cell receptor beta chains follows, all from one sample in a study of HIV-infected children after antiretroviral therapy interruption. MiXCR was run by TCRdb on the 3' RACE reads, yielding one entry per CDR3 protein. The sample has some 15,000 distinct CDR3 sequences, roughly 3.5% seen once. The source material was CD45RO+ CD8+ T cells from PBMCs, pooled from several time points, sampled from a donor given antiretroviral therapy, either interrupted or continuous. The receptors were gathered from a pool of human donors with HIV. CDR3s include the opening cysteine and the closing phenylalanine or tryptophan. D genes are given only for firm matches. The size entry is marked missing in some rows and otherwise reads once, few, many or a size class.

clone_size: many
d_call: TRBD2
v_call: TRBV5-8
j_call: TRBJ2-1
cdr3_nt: TGTGCCAGCAGCCGGGGTAGAGAACTAGCGGGGGGGCCGGGGTCCTACAATGAGCAGTTCTTC
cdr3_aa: CASSRGRELAGGPGSYNEQFF

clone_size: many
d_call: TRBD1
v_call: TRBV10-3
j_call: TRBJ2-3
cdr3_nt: TGTGCCATCAGTGAGTCGATTATAAGGCGCGACAGGGAGCCAGATACGCAGTATTTT
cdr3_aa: CAISESIIRRDREPDTQYF

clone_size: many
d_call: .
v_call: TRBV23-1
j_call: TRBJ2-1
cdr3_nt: TGCGCCAGCACCACCCGGGGCAGTTGTGAGCAGTTCTTC
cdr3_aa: CASTTRGSCEQFF

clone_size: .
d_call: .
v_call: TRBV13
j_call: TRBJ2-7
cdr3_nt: TGTGCCAGCAGCTTCGACAGCTCCTACGAGCAGTACTTC
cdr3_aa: CASSFDSSYEQYF

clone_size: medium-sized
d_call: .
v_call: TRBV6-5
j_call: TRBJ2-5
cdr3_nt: TGTGCCAGCAGTTACCCCACCGAGGAGGGGCGAGAGACCCAGTACTTC
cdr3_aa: CASSYPTEEGRETQYF

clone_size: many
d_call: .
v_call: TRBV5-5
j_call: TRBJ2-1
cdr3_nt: TGTGCCAGCAGCTTGGAACAGACCAATGAGCAGTTCTTC
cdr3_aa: CASSLEQTNEQFF

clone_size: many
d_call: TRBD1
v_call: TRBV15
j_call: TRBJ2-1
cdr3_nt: TGTGCCACCAGCGATAATACAGGGGAATCCAATGAGCAGTTCTTC
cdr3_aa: CATSDNTGESNEQFF

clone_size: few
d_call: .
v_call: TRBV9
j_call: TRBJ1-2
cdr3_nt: TGTGCCAGCAGCGTAGGTAGGGGATCTAACTATGGCTACACCTTC
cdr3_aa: CASSVGRGSNYGYTF

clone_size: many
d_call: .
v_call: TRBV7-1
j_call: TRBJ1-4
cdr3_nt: TGTGCCAGCAGCTCAATTAAGCAGGGATTTGAAAAACTGTTTTTT
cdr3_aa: CASSSIKQGFEKLFF

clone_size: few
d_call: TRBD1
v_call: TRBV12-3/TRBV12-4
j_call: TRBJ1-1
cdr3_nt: TGTGCCAGCAGTTTCAGACAGGGCACTGAAGCTTTCTTT
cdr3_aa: CASSFRQGTEAFF

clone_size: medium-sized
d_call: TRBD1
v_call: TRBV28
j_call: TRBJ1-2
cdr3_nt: TGTGCCGCCAGGGGGACAGAACAGTATGGCTACACCTTC
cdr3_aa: CAARGTEQYGYTF

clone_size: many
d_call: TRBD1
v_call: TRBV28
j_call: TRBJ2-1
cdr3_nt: TGTGCCAGCAGGCGACAGGGTTTTGGGACTGAGCAGTTCTTC
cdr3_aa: CASRRQGFGTEQFF

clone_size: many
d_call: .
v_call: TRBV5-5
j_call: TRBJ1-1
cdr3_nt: TGTGCCAGCAGCTTGGTACCTACGGGCACTGAAGCTTTCTTT
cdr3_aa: CASSLVPTGTEAFF

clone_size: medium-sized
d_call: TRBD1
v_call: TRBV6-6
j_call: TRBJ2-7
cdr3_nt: TGTGCCAGCAGCCTCGGGACAGGGATCTCCTACGAGCAGTACTTC
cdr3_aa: CASSLGTGISYEQYF

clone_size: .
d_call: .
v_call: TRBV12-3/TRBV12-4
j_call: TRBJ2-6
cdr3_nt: TGTGCCAGCATTACGGCGGAGTACAGCCTATCTGGGGCCAACGTCCTGACTTTC
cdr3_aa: CASITAEYSLSGANVLTF